The 21 T cell receptor beta chains below all came from one sample that was sequenced in a study of neurological immune-mediated disorders. In TCRdb, the 5' RACE reads were re-called with MiXCR into one record per CDR3 protein. The data hold about 57,000 distinct CDR3 sequences, with roughly 13% observed a single time. The sequenced sample was PBMCs. The receptors originated from a woman aged 60 to 75 with HTLV-1-associated myelopathy (HAM/TSP).

In its sample, this clonotype was seen many times. The chain has TRBV5-1 and TRBJ2-2; D remains ambiguous. Trimming shortened V by 2 bases and J by 0 bases, and 8 bases separated the two germline ends. The CDR3 has 15 amino acids. The germline V gene encodes CDR1 SGHRS and CDR2 YFSETQ. The CDR3 region is CASSLGFANTGELFF. The CDR3 DNA is TGCGCCAGCAGCTTAGGGTTCGCGAACACCGGGGAGCTGTTTTTT.

This clonotype was recorded many times. The chain has TRBV28 and TRBJ1-5; D is possibly TRBD1 (6 bases). Germline CDR1 reads MDHEN; CDR2 reads SYDVKM. The V gene lost 5 bases and the J gene lost 7 bases, with 15 bases spanning the gap. The CDR3 loop spans 14 amino acids. In DNA form, the CDR3 reads TGTGCCAGCAGTCAAACAGGGAAGGGCCAGCCCCAGCATTTT. This translates into CASSQTGKGQPQHF.

The chain is built from TRBV6-1 and TRBJ1-1, with a possible D match to TRBD1 (6 bases). The CDR3 covers 16 residues. Trimming took 7 bases from V and 3 from J, leaving 21 bases between them. In germline, CDR1 is MNHNS, CDR2 SASEGT. The CDR3 region has the DNA TGTGCCAGCACAGGTCAGGGGACCCTCTCCCACACTGAAGCTTTCTTT. Protein product: CASTGQGTLSHTEAFF.

This clonotype came up a few times. This chain links TRBV10-3 with TRBJ2-7; D assignment may be TRBD1 or TRBD2 (5 bases each). CDR1 and CDR2 (germline): ENHRY, SYGVKD. There are 14 residues in the CDR3. V lost 0 bases to trimming and J lost 4 bases, with 10 bases between them. The DNA of the CDR3 is TGTGCCATCAGTGAGTCAACTAGGGGTTACGAGCAGTACTTC. Translated, it gives CAISESTRGYEQYF.

This clonotype was recorded at least ten times. The rearrangement links TRBV5-1 to TRBJ2-1, with TRBD2 matching 7 bases. The V and J ends lost 4 bases and 0 bases, in that order; junction bases with no gene match: 10. The CDR3 has 17 amino acids. Germline CDR1 is SGHRS and CDR2 is YFSETQ. CDR3 in amino acids: CASSTSTSLSSYNEQFF. The DNA of the CDR3 is TGCGCCAGCAGCACATCGACTAGCTTGAGCTCCTACAATGAGCAGTTCTTC.

This clonotype showed up many times. This chain connects TRBV5-1 to TRBJ2-1; D not resolved. CDR3 length: 15 residues. V shed 1 base and J shed 0 bases, with 8 bases lying between them. CDR1 SGHRS and CDR2 YFSETQ come from the germline V gene. As DNA, the CDR3 is TGCGCCAGCAGCTTGCAAAGCCACTCCTACAATGAGCAGTTCTTC. Protein: CASSLQSHSYNEQFF.

For this clonotype: The DNA is omitted, as the CDR3 cannot be located on it reliably, and the CDR3 follows TCRdb's listing. This chain uses TRBV5-1 with TRBJ2-3; the D segment call TRBD2 is taken from the table without a DNA check. The CDR3 is 24 residues long, counting both termini. Germline V CDR1 and CDR2: SGHRS, YFSETQ. The CDR3: CASSFYICSARYHLAGVGTDTQYF.

This clonotype has at least ten counts. The rearrangement links TRBV20-1 to TRBJ1-1; D gene unclear. The CDR3 is 14 residues long. Trimming took 0 bases from V and 8 from J, leaving 16 bases between them. Germline CDR1 DFQATT, CDR2 SNEGSKA (reference sequence). CDR3 amino acids: CSARDREGYLEAFF. The CDR3 nucleotides read TGCAGTGCTAGAGATCGGGAGGGCTACCTAGAAGCTTTCTTT.

This clonotype was observed a single time. A much bigger clone sits one base away, suggesting this may be a read error. This chain links TRBV5-1 with TRBJ2-3, with D perhaps TRBD1 (5 bases). The better agreement between TRBJ1-5 and the DNA end casts doubt on the J call. CDR1 and CDR2 from the germline V gene are SGHRS and YFSETQ. The CDR3 is 14 residues long. The CDR3 reads CASSPRTRTDTQHF. CDR3 nucleotide sequence: TGCGCCAGCAGCCCAAGGACACGCACAGATACGCAGCATTTT.

This chain uses TRBV6-2 or TRBV6-3 with TRBJ2-5; 10 bases line up with TRBD1. This CDR3 contains 14 residues. CDR1 is MNHEY, CDR2 SVGEGT, per germline. V lost 6 bases, J lost 10 bases, and 11 bases stayed unmatched. This chain's CDR3 is CASRRPGTGVDQYF. In DNA form, the CDR3 reads TGTGCCAGCAGACGTCCCGGGACAGGGGTGGACCAGTACTTC.

This clonotype was recorded many times. The CDR3 loop is CASGSQAGLGQETQYF. CDR3 nucleotides: TGTGCTAGTGGTTCCCAGGCGGGGCTTGGCCAAGAGACCCAGTACTTC. The chain employs TRBV12-5 and TRBJ2-5; D might be TRBD2 (6 bases). Germline CDR1 reads LGHNT; CDR2 reads FRNRAP. The CDR3 covers 16 residues. V dropped 4 bases and J dropped 1 base, with 16 bases sitting between them.

To note about this clonotype: Because the CDR3's place on the DNA is in doubt, the DNA is left out and the CDR3 is given as listed by TCRdb. This sequence joins TRBV5-1 and TRBJ2-5; TRBD2, as called in the table, went unchecked against the DNA. Inclusive of both ends, the CDR3 amounts to 23 amino acids. Germline V lookup: CDR1 SGHRS, CDR2 YFSETQ. CDR3 sequence reads: CASSFYICSARDRSRAIQETQYF.

This clonotype was recorded at least ten times. The rearrangement uses TRBV6-5 and TRBJ2-3; 10 bases align to TRBD2. CDR3 length: 18 amino acids. V shed 0 bases, J shed 10 bases, and the junction held 16 bases outside the gene matches. From germline, CDR1 is MNHEY and CDR2 SVGAGI. The CDR3 reads CASSYSSLLAGVGSAQYF. The CDR3 nucleotides read TGTGCCAGCAGTTACTCATCCCTTCTAGCGGGGGTGGGGTCTGCGCAGTATTTT.

The chain joins TRBV7-6 to TRBJ2-7; D might be TRBD2 (6 bases). Deletions cut 5 bases from V and 7 bases from J, with 15 bases between. From germline, CDR1 is SGHVS and CDR2 FNYEAQ. This CDR3 spans 13 amino acids. The CDR3 DNA sequence: TGTGCCAGCAGCACCAGACTAGTAGCTGAGCAGTACTTC. It specifies CASSTRLVAEQYF.

V usage is TRBV28 and J usage is TRBJ1-1, with TRBD1 matching over 7 bases. Germline-derived CDR1 and CDR2 are MDHEN and SYDVKM. The trim removed 8 bases at V and 4 bases at J, leaving 10 bases unmatched. CDR3 length: 14 amino acids. CDR3 DNA sequence: TGTGCCAGCCACGGGAGGGGGCCGGTCACTGAAGCTTTCTTT. This encodes CASHGRGPVTEAFF.

In its sample, this clonotype was seen many times. V gene TRBV7-9 combines with J gene TRBJ2-1; 7 bases match TRBD2. The CDR3 has 16 amino acids. V shed 0 bases, J shed 8 bases, and the junction held 10 bases outside the gene matches. Germline CDR1 is SEHNR and CDR2 is FQNEAQ (reference sequence). DNA for the CDR3: TGTGCCAGCAGCTTAGCGCTGGGGGAGGGCGTCCATGAGCAGTTCTTC. Its translation: CASSLALGEGVHEQFF.

This clonotype was seen many times. The chain is built from TRBV3-1 and TRBJ2-2; 7 bases match TRBD1. The germline V gene encodes CDR1 LGHDT and CDR2 YNNKEL (reference sequence). The CDR3 spans 17 residues. J lost 4 bases, V lost 3 bases, and 11 bases had no gene match. CDR3 residues: CASSHTRGGAITGELFF. The CDR3 DNA follows: TGTGCCAGCAGCCATACGAGAGGGGGCGCGATCACCGGGGAGCTGTTTTTT.

This clonotype was seen a few times. J is TRBJ1-1 and V is TRBV18; weak D call: TRBD1 (6 bases). The CDR3 consists of 15 residues. V was clipped by 1 base and J by 1 base, with 10 bases between them. In germline, CDR1 is KGHSH, CDR2 LQKENI. This chain's CDR3 is CASSPLSGANTEAFF. In nucleotides, the CDR3 is TGTGCCAGCTCACCACTGTCAGGGGCGAACACTGAAGCTTTCTTT.

The table lists this clonotype with many counts. The V gene is TRBV3-1, the J gene TRBJ1-4; a weak D match, TRBD1 (5 bases). V lost 0 bases, J lost 7 bases, and 15 bases lay in between. Germline CDR1 reads LGHDT; CDR2 reads YNNKEL (reference sequence). The CDR3 extends over 16 amino acids. Here the CDR3 DNA reads TGTGCCAGCAGCCAAGATGTCTCGGGGCTGGCTGAAAAACTGTTTTTT. Its protein product is CASSQDVSGLAEKLFF.

This clonotype came up many times. The chain recombines TRBV12-3 or TRBV12-4 with TRBJ2-3, with D perhaps matching TRBD2 (5 bases). This CDR3 is 14 amino acids long. Deletions cut 10 bases from V and 5 bases from J, with 19 bases between. The CDR3 is CATTPPGFKDTQYF. CDR3 coding DNA: TGTGCCACTACCCCACCGGGGTTCAAAGATACGCAGTATTTT.

The chain couples TRBV5-1 to TRBJ2-7, with 9 bases that match TRBD1. The CDR3 has 14 residues. V was clipped by 5 bases and J by 3 bases; unmatched bases: 6. The V gene's germline CDR1 is SGHRS and CDR2 YFSETQ. CDR3 bases: TGCGCCAGCAGTCCCGACAGGGGGGACTACGAGCAGTACTTC. Protein sequence: CASSPDRGDYEQYF.